The sequence of this T cell receptor beta chain was determined in a study of cytomegalovirus exposure and HLA in healthy donors. Primers included in the PCR were 60 Vbeta and 13 Jbeta primers. Libraries were prepared by immunoSEQ multiplex PCR; TCRdb keeps only in-frame clonotypes and omits some of them. The sample has some 130,000 clones; roughly three quarters are singletons. Overall study findings and caveats: Certain sequence variants were highly shared and formed a cluster, and this cluster was likely a sequencing artifact. As a later analysis revealed, the rate of TCR association differed by HLA locus, with DRB1 most and HLA-C fewest. Researchers catalogued about 160 TCR beta chains as cytomegalovirus-associated.

Regarding this clone: What it recognizes is unknown.

This TCR was sampled from a man younger than 40 in good health and CMV-seronegative. Sequencing was carried out using PBMCs.

The DNA of the CDR3 is TGCAGCGTTGAGCGCAGGACAGGGGACTCTGGAAACACCATATATTTT. It yields the protein CSVERRTGDSGNTIYF. This chain uses TRBV29-1 with TRBJ1-3; TRBD1 matches at 9 bases. Germline lookup yields CDR1 SQVTM and CDR2 ANQGSEA. The CDR3 length is 16 residues. Trimming removed 3 bases from V and 0 bases from J; junction bases left unmatched: 6.